This T cell receptor (beta chain) emerged from a study of identical twins. Healthy Caucasians made up all donors. CDR1 MNHEY and CDR2 SVGEGT come from the germline V gene. This CDR3 has 13 amino acids. V was cut by 6 bases and J by 5 bases, with 11 bases left in between. This clonotype was picked up many times. TCRdb recomputed calls from the 5' RACE reads with MiXCR, one row per CDR3 protein. This sample has around 960,000 distinct CDR3 sequences, with over 9% found just once. The same sample was also used in a study of yellow fever vaccine responses in identical twins. According to that study: Convergence reportedly seemed to mark part of the twins' vaccine T cell response, with personalization marking the rest.

The TCR comes from a woman under 30 in good health. The sample taken for sequencing was PBMCs. The chain employs TRBV6-2 or TRBV6-3 and TRBJ1-5, with D tentatively TRBD1 (5 bases). CDR3 loop: CASRFGGDQPQHF. The CDR3 coding sequence is TGTGCCAGCAGATTCGGGGGGGATCAGCCCCAGCATTTT.